This T cell receptor beta chain was identified in a study of T cells in Graves' hyperthyroidism and ophthalmopathy. The investigators amplified TCR beta CDR3 regions from RNA transcripts. HTBI primers drove first-round RT-PCR of the TCR CDR3. TCRdb re-called the multiplex PCR reads through MiXCR, storing one row per CDR3 protein. The table records 550,000 to 800,000 distinct CDR3 sequences, 16% of them present only once. J gave up 1 base and V 3 bases, and 4 bases lay outside the gene matches. The CDR3 totals 15 residues. Germline lookup yields CDR1 GTSNPN and CDR2 SVGIG (reference sequence). This clonotype was recorded many times.

The TCR was taken from a man aged 18 to 30 with Graves' hyperthyroidism. This chain joins TRBV30 and TRBJ1-2, with TRBD1 identical over 11 bases. The sample consisted of blood. CDR3: CAWRDRGLGNYGYTF. In DNA form, the CDR3 reads TGTGCCTGGAGGGACAGGGGGCTGGGTAACTATGGCTACACCTTC.